Listed here are 25 T cell receptor beta chains from one sample, sequenced in a study of blood T cell repertoires in COVID-19. Clones were sequenced by immunoSEQ multiplex PCR, and TCRdb holds only the in-frame ones, with some missing. The sample contains roughly 240,000 clones, about 85% of which appear only once. Input material: peripheral blood. Source of these receptors: a man aged 18-30 years with active or convalescent COVID-19.

The chain is built from TRBV27 and TRBJ1-1; D gene unclear. Trimming shortened V by 4 bases and J by 7 bases, and 13 bases separated the two germline ends. CDR1 and CDR2 (germline): MNHEY, SMNVEV (reference sequence). This CDR3 has 13 residues. The CDR3 bases are TGTGCCAGCAGTTCCCGAGCCCCAGGTGAAGCTTTCTTT. This encodes CASSSRAPGEAFF.

V is TRBV3-1 (or the pseudogene TRBV3-2) and J is TRBJ2-1, with 10 positions matching TRBD2. The V gene end was trimmed by 1 base and the J gene end by 9 bases; junction bases not matched to a gene: 9. The CDR3 totals 16 residues. In germline, CDR1 is LGHDT, CDR2 YNNKEL (reference sequence). CDR3 sequence reads: CASSQGGLAGVLEQFF. DNA of the CDR3: TGTGCCAGCAGCCAAGGAGGGCTAGCGGGAGTTCTTGAGCAGTTCTTC.

The gene calls are TRBV5-1 and TRBJ2-3; D possibly corresponds to TRBD2 (7 bases). The CDR3 is 15 residues long. The ends were cut back, 4 bases at V and 0 bases at J, with 12 bases in the middle. Looked up from germline, CDR1 is SGHRS and CDR2 is YFSETQ. CDR3 protein: CASSGGRGSTDTQYF. CDR3 DNA sequence: TGCGCCAGCAGCGGTGGGAGGGGGAGCACAGATACGCAGTATTTT.

J is TRBJ1-5 and V is TRBV19; 7 bases match TRBD1. J gave up 2 bases and V 0 bases, and 7 bases lay outside the gene matches. Germline-derived CDR1 and CDR2 are LNHDA and SQIVND (reference sequence). The CDR3 is 17 amino acids. CDR3 residues: CASSIETQGLGNQPQHF. CDR3 nucleotide sequence: TGTGCCAGTAGTATAGAAACACAGGGGTTGGGCAATCAGCCCCAGCATTTT.

This clone has only one observation. The chain recombines TRBV2 with TRBJ2-1; D might be TRBD2 (5 bases). The CDR3 contains 12 residues. Germline assignment: CDR1 SNHLY and CDR2 FYNNEI. V was shortened by 3 bases and J by 8 bases, with 8 bases between the two germline ends. The CDR3 loop reads CASSDTGYEQFF. In DNA, the CDR3 is TGTGCCAGCAGTGATACGGGGTATGAGCAGTTCTTC.

The chain employs TRBV19 and TRBJ1-4, with 10 bases that match TRBD1. This CDR3 has 15 residues. Looked up from germline, CDR1 is LNHDA and CDR2 is SQIVND (reference sequence). V lost 5 bases, J lost 5 bases, and 5 bases stayed unmatched. The CDR3 sequence is CASSPWTGGNEKLFF. The CDR3 nucleotides read TGTGCCAGTAGTCCATGGACAGGGGGGAATGAAAAACTGTTTTTT.

This chain joins TRBV4-3 and TRBJ2-7, with 11 bases fitting TRBD2. The V gene end was trimmed by 1 base and the J gene end by 2 bases; junction bases not matched to a gene: 1. From germline, CDR1 is LGHNA and CDR2 YSLEER. The CDR3 runs 15 residues. As DNA, the CDR3 is TGCGCCAGCAGCCAAGGACTAGCGGGACCCTACGAGCAGTACTTC. It encodes CASSQGLAGPYEQYF.

The chain joins TRBV7-9 to TRBJ2-5; unclear D gene. Per the germline V gene, CDR1 is SEHNR and CDR2 is FQNEAQ (reference sequence). The CDR3 has 13 residues. V was pared by 6 bases and J by 5 bases, with 13 bases between. The CDR3 sequence is CASSFTVSETQYF. The CDR3 nucleotides read TGTGCCAGCAGTTTCACAGTTTCGGAGACCCAGTACTTC.

This rearrangement joins TRBV19 to TRBJ1-1, with 11 bases identical to TRBD1. Germline V gene lookup returns CDR1 LNHDA and CDR2 SQIVND (reference sequence). J was trimmed by 4 bases and V by 4 bases; bases with no gene match: 5. There are 15 residues in the CDR3. This chain's CDR3 is CASSTRTGGFTEAFF. The DNA for the CDR3 is TGTGCCAGTAGTACCCGGACAGGGGGCTTCACTGAAGCTTTCTTT. The full variable domain, in which reference TRBV19 and TRBJ1-1 provide the parts outside the CDR3, is DGGITQSPKYLFRKEGQNVTLSCEQNLNHDAMYWYRQDPGQGLRLIYYSQIVNDFQKGDIAEGYSVSREKKESFPLTVTSAQKNPTAFYLCASSTRTGGFTEAFFGQGTRLTVV.

The CDR3 loop reads CASSVGQNEKLFF. CDR3 bases: TGCGCCAGCAGTGTGGGACAGAATGAAAAACTGTTTTTT. The rearrangement links TRBV5-1 to TRBJ1-4, with 7 bases matching TRBD1. The CDR3 runs to 13 residues. Germline CDR1 is SGHRS and CDR2 is YFSETQ. Trimming at V came to 5 bases and at J to 5 bases, leaving 3 bases not matched to a gene.

The genes are TRBV15 and TRBJ1-3; TRBD1 matches at 7 bases. With 1 base clipped from V and 0 bases from J, the junction kept 6 bases outside the gene matches. CDR3 length: 17 amino acids. Germline CDR1 is LNHNV and CDR2 is YYDKDF (reference sequence). CDR3 in amino acids: CATSRGTGRDSGNTIYF. The CDR3 DNA reads TGTGCCACCAGCAGAGGGACAGGTCGTGACTCTGGAAACACCATATATTTT.

This clone was recorded at least ten times. The chain combines TRBV12-3 or TRBV12-4 with TRBJ1-2, with D possibly being TRBD1 (6 bases). The V gene lost 7 bases and the J gene lost 8 bases, with 17 bases spanning the gap. This CDR3 contains 13 residues. In nucleotides, the CDR3 is TGTGCCAGCAATCCTTCAGGGGCGTTCGGCTACACCTTC. It codes for CASNPSGAFGYTF.

The rearrangement uses TRBV6-4 and TRBJ2-2; 8 bases map to TRBD1. The CDR3 loop spans 13 amino acids. Trimming took 6 bases from V and 4 from J; bases not matched to a gene: 1. CDR1 MRHNA and CDR2 SNTAGT come from the germline V gene. The CDR3, as DNA: TGTGCCAGCAGACAGGGGGGCACCGGGGAGCTGTTTTTT. Translated, it gives CASRQGGTGELFF.

The chain links TRBV11-2 to TRBJ1-2, with 7 bases lining up with TRBD1. V shed 5 bases and J 5 bases; nucleotides not matched to a gene: 14. The V gene's germline CDR1 is SGHAT and CDR2 FQNNGV. This CDR3 has 16 residues. CDR3 in amino acids: CASSPLGTARGYGYTF. DNA of the CDR3: TGTGCCAGCAGCCCTCTCGGGACAGCAAGGGGGTATGGCTACACCTTC. Filled out from reference TRBV11-2 and TRBJ1-2, the complete variable domain reads EAGVAQSPRYKIIEKRQSVAFWCNPISGHATLYWYQQILGQGPKLLIQFQNNGVVDDSQLPKDRFSAERLKGVDSTLKIQPAKLEDSAVYLCASSPLGTARGYGYTFGSGTRLTVV.

The genes are TRBV14 and TRBJ2-4; D is possibly TRBD2 (7 bases). The germline CDR1 and CDR2 sequences are SGHDN and FVKESK. The CDR3 runs 16 residues. V lost 5 bases to trimming and J lost 0 bases, with 14 bases between them. CDR3 in amino acids: CASSSTGGLAKNIQYF. In DNA form, the CDR3 reads TGTGCCAGCAGCTCTACCGGGGGGCTAGCCAAAAACATTCAGTACTTC.

The chain carries TRBV19 and TRBJ2-1; D is undetermined. The V end lost 4 bases, the J end lost 7 bases, and 11 bases lay between the germline ends. There are 13 residues in the CDR3. CDR1 and CDR2 from the germline V gene are LNHDA and SQIVND (reference sequence). The CDR3 sequence: CASSNSFRNEQFF. CDR3 nucleotide sequence: TGTGCCAGTAGTAACAGTTTTCGTAATGAGCAGTTCTTC.

On this clone: A much larger clone differs by one base, so this may be a read error. This chain uses TRBV6-5 with TRBJ2-5; TRBD1 matches 7 bases. The CDR3 spans 13 residues. V was clipped by 7 bases and J by 2 bases; unmatched bases: 4. Per the germline V gene, CDR1 is MNHEY and CDR2 is SVGAGI. CDR3 loop: CASKLGQQETQYF. CDR3 bases: TGTGCCAGCAAACTGGGACAGCAAGAGACCCAGTACTTC.

The chain employs TRBV7-6 and TRBJ1-2; a possible D gene is TRBD1 (5 bases). The CDR3 has 15 amino acids. Trimming removed 2 bases from V and 5 bases from J, with 15 bases in between. CDR1 and CDR2 (germline): SGHVS, FNYEAQ. CDR3 nucleotide sequence: TGTGCCAGCAGCTTACGAGCTACAGGTCCTTATGGCTACACCTTC. Its protein product is CASSLRATGPYGYTF.

This clone occurred once. The CDR3, as DNA: TGTGCCAGCCAAACAGGGGAGGCTTCACCCCTCCACTTT. Amino acid sequence: CASQTGEASPLHF. This sequence joins TRBV19 and TRBJ1-6; 7 bases map to TRBD1. CDR3 length: 13 amino acids. CDR1 is LNHDA and CDR2 is SQIVND in the germline V gene (reference sequence). V gave up 9 bases and J gave up 9 bases; unmatched junction bases: 8.

This rearrangement joins TRBV2 to TRBJ1-5; maybe TRBD1 (5 bases). The germline V and J ends were trimmed by 4 bases and 0 bases, with 13 bases remaining between them. The germline V gene has CDR1 SNHLY and CDR2 FYNNEI. The CDR3 contains 16 residues. The DNA for the CDR3 is TGTGCCAGCAGTGTTCGGGGGATTTATAGCAATCAGCCCCAGCATTTT. It is translated as CASSVRGIYSNQPQHF. Supplemented by reference TRBV2 and TRBJ1-5, the full variable domain reads EPEVTQTPSHQVTQMGQEVILRCVPISNHLYFYWYRQILGQKVEFLVSFYNNEISEKSEIFDDQFSVERPDGSNFTLKIRSTKLEDSAMYFCASSVRGIYSNQPQHFGDGTRLSIL.

The gene calls are TRBV7-2 and TRBJ2-5; 9 positions match TRBD2. Losses at the gene ends were 5 bases for V and 2 bases for J; bases not matched to a gene: 6. This CDR3 is built from 15 residues. Germline V gives CDR1 SGHTA, CDR2 FQGNSA. The CDR3, as DNA: TGTGCCAGCAGCACACAGACTAGCGGACAAGAGACCCAGTACTTC. As protein: CASSTQTSGQETQYF.

This clone was counted once. This sequence joins TRBV24-1 and TRBJ1-1; TRBD1 matches at 8 bases. This CDR3 is built from 15 residues. Germline CDR1 is KGHDR and CDR2 is SFDVKD. Germline trimming cut 3 bases from V and 3 bases from J; bases unmatched to any gene: 5. In DNA, the CDR3 is TGTGCCACCAGTGATCCTGGACAGGGTGACACTGAAGCTTTCTTT. Protein sequence: CATSDPGQGDTEAFF.

In this sample, this clone turned up a few times. The chain has TRBV18 and TRBJ1-5, with D unclear. The CDR3 spans 15 residues. CDR1 is KGHSH and CDR2 is LQKENI in the germline V gene. V was clipped by 6 bases and J by 3 bases, with 15 bases between them. The DNA for the CDR3 is TGTGCCAGCTCCCGGGTGGTAGAAAACAATCAGCCCCAGCATTTT. Its protein is CASSRVVENNQPQHF. The complete variable domain, with remaining parts taken from reference TRBV18 and TRBJ1-5, reads NAGVMQNPRHLVRRRGQEARLRCSPMKGHSHVYWYRQLPEEGLKFMVYLQKENIIDESGMPKERFSAEFPKEGPSILRIQQVVRGDSAAYFCASSRVVENNQPQHFGDGTRLSIL.

Only one count was recorded for this clone. The chain carries TRBV6-1 and TRBJ1-2, with TRBD1 as a possible D gene (6 bases). Germline V gene sequence: CDR1 MNHNS, CDR2 SASEGT. The V end lost 4 bases, the J end lost 6 bases, and 24 bases lay between the germline ends. This CDR3 has 17 residues. Here the CDR3 reads CASSVHRQVTPENGYTF. CDR3 in DNA: TGTGCCAGCAGTGTTCATCGACAGGTGACCCCTGAAAATGGCTACACCTTC.

There are a few counts of this clone. This rearrangement joins TRBV19 to TRBJ2-7; weak D call: TRBD2 (5 bases). Germline values: CDR1 LNHDA, CDR2 SQIVND (reference sequence). V was shortened by 9 bases and J by 2 bases, with 17 bases between the two germline ends. The CDR3 totals 14 residues. The CDR3 sequence: CASEGRLPPYEQYF. The CDR3 DNA is TGTGCCAGCGAAGGTCGACTACCCCCCTACGAGCAGTACTTC.